This TCR beta chain was sequenced in a study of CD8+CD57+ T cells in acquired aplastic anemia. Study as a whole: Mean yield of DNA from sorted CD4+ and CD8+ cells was roughly 3.1 ug.

Comment on this clonotype: No antigen is known for it.

This CDR3 has 15 residues. Unmatched junction bases numbered 13, after V lost 7 bases and J lost 7 bases. Per germline, CDR1 DFQATT and CDR2 SNEGSKA (reference sequence). Study outcomes and limitations: Patients and controls shared twenty-nine CD8+ CDR3 sequences.

It was genomic DNA that served as the template for profiling TCR beta VDJ and CDR3. In TCRdb, the reads were re-called with MiXCR into one record per CDR3 protein. Found here are about 200,000 distinct CDR3 sequences, roughly 60% of them singletons; the top ten hold about 60%. Patients picked for sequencing had shown CD8+CD57+ cell expansion detected by flow cytometry. Among the patients, all had severe acquired aplastic anemia. No therapy was given to patients before blood sampling. This clonotype was obtained from a human donor with aplastic anemia. Sample: sorted CD4+, CD8+, or CD8+CD57+ T cells (not recorded which) from PBMCs. The genes are TRBV20-1 and TRBJ2-1, with 10 bases matching TRBD2. CDR3 DNA sequence: TGCAGTGGCTCCTCTCAAGCGGGAGGGCGGAATGAGCAGTTCTTC. Residues: CSGSSQAGGRNEQFF.